This passage covers 2 T cell receptor beta chains from one sample sequenced in a study of cytomegalovirus exposure and HLA in healthy donors. Primers included in the PCR were 60 Vbeta and 13 Jbeta primers. Sequencing used immunoSEQ multiplex PCR; TCRdb keeps in-frame clones, though not all of them. The sample holds 75,000 to 95,000 clones; approximately 90% are singletons and the top ten take 2% to 2.5%. Specimen: PBMCs. All receptors derive from a man aged 18 to 30 in good health and CMV-seronegative.

This rearrangement joins TRBV7-7 to TRBJ2-5; D unclear. V lost 1 base to trimming and J lost 3 bases, with 12 bases between them. Per germline, CDR1 SSHAT and CDR2 FNYEAQ (reference sequence). The CDR3 contains 15 residues. In DNA, the CDR3 is TGTGCCAGCAGCTTAGGATCGGGTCACAAAGAGACCCAGTACTTC. Translated, it gives CASSLGSGHKETQYF. The full variable domain, with the rest looked up from reference TRBV7-7 and TRBJ2-5, is GAGVSQSPRYKVTKRGQDVTLRCDPISSHATLYWYQQALGQGPEFLTYFNYEAQPDKSGLPSDRFSAERPEGSISTLTIQRTEQRDSAMYRCASSLGSGHKETQYFGPGTRLLVL.

The sample holds one count of this clone. The chain has TRBV12-5 and TRBJ2-2; 9 bases are shared with TRBD2. Germline V gives CDR1 LGHNT, CDR2 FRNRAP. V lost 1 base to trimming and J lost 4 bases; unmatched junction nucleotides: 4. The CDR3 length is 16 residues. CDR3 residues: CASGLDLAGSTGELFF. DNA for the CDR3: TGTGCTAGTGGTTTGGACCTAGCGGGAAGCACCGGGGAGCTGTTTTTT.